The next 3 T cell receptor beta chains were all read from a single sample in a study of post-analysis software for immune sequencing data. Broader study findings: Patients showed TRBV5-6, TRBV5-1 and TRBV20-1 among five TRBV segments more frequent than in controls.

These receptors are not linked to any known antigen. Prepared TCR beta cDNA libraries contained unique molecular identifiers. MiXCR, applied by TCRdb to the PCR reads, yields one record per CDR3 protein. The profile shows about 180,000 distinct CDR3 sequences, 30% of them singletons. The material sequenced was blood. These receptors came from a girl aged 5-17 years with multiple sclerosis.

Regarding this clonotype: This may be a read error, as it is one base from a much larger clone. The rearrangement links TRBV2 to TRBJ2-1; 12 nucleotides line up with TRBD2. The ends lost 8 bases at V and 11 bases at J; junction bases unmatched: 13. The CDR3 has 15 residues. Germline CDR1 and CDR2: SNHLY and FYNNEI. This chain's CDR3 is CASLRSSGRANQQFF. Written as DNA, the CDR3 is TGTGCCAGCTTAAGGTCTAGCGGGAGGGCAAATCAGCAGTTCTTC.

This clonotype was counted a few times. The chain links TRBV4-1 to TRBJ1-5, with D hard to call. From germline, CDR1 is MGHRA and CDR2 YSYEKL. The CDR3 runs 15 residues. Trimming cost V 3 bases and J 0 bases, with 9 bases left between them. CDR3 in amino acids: CASSHQDGSNQPQHF. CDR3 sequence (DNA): TGCGCCAGCAGCCACCAGGACGGTAGCAATCAGCCCCAGCATTTT.

The DNA of the CDR3 is TGTGCCAGCAGCCAGGGGGATCCCGGGGGTTGCAATGAGCAGTTCTTC. Protein: CASSQGDPGGCNEQFF. This sequence joins TRBV16 and TRBJ2-1; TRBD2 is a possible D gene (6 bases). The ends were cut back, 3 bases at V and 6 bases at J, with 18 bases in the middle. Germline V lookup: CDR1 KGHSY, CDR2 FQNENV. The CDR3 is made up of 16 amino acids. Variable domain in full (rest from reference TRBV16 and TRBJ2-1): GEEVAQTPKHLVRGEGQKAKLYCAPIKGHSYVFWYQQVLKNEFKFLISFQNENVFDETGMPKERFSAKCLPNSPCSLEIQATKLEDSAVYFCASSQGDPGGCNEQFFGPGTRLTVL.